Given below is one TCR beta chain in context. Its antigen is not known. TCRdb's table, derived via immunoSEQ multiplex PCR, lists solely in-frame clones and lacks some. Of about 180,000 clones listed, around 88% were seen once; the top ten hold over 4.5%. The CDR3 loop spans 13 amino acids. CDR1 LNHDA and CDR2 SQIVND come from the germline V gene (reference sequence). Trimming cost V 2 bases and J 10 bases, with 12 bases left between them. The data were taken from a study of Ad26.COV2.S vaccination and SARS-CoV-2 variants. Study-wide points: The analyses of TCR breadth and depth may have understated the size of total T cell responses. Vaccine and placebo recipients had comparable breadth of non-spike TCRs. Spike-specific TCR breadth was greater in vaccine than placebo recipients. A substantial breadth of spike-specific CD8+ and CD4+ T cell responses after vaccination has been reported.

V gene TRBV19 combines with J gene TRBJ2-1, with D maybe TRBD2 (5 bases). This sequence was found in a human donor who had recovered from COVID-19. The starting material was peripheral blood, obtained after recovery from COVID-19. CDR3 bases: TGTGCCAGTAGTATAAGTGACTATGACGAGCAGTTCTTC. It encodes CASSISDYDEQFF. The whole variable domain, filled in from reference TRBV19 and TRBJ2-1, reads DGGITQSPKYLFRKEGQNVTLSCEQNLNHDAMYWYRQDPGQGLRLIYYSQIVNDFQKGDIAEGYSVSREKKESFPLTVTSAQKNPTAFYLCASSISDYDEQFFGPGTRLTVL.